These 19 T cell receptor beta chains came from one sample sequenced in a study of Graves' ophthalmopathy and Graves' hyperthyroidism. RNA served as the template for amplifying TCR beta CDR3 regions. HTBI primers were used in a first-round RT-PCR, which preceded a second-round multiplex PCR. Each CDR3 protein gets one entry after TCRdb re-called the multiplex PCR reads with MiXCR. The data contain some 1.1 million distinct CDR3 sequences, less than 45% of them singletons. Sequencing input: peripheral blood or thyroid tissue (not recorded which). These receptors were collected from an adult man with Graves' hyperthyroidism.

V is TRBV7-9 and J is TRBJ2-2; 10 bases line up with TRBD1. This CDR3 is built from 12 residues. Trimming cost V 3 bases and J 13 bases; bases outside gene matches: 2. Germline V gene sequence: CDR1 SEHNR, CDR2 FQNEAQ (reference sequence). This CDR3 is CASSLGDRGLFF. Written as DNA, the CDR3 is TGTGCCAGCAGCTTGGGGGACAGGGGGCTGTTTTTT.

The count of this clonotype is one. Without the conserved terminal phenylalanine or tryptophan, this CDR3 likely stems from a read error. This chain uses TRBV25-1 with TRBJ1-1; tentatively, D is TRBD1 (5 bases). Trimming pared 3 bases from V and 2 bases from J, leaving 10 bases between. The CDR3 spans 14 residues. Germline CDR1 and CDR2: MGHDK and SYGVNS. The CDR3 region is CASSDGGGNTEAFL. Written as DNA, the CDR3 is TGTGCCAGCAGTGATGGTGGGGGTAACACTGAAGCTTTCCTT.

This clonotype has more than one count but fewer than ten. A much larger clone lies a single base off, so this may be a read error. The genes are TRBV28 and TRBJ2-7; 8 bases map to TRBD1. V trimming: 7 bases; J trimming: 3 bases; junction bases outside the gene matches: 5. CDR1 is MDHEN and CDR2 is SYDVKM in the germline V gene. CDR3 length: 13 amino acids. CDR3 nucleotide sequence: TGTGCCAGCACCGGGACAGGTTTCTACGAGCAGTACTTC. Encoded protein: CASTGTGFYEQYF.

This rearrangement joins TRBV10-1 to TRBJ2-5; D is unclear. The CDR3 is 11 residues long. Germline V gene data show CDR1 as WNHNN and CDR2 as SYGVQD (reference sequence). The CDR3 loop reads CRLRGAETQYF. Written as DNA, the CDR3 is TGCCGTCTAAGAGGTGCGGAGACCCAGTACTTC.

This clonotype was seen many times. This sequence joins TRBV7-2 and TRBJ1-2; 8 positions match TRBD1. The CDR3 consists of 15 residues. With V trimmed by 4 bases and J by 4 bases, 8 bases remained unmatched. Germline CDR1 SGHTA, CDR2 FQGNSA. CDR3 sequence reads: CASSYGQGRGYGYTF. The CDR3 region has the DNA TGTGCCAGCAGCTATGGACAGGGAAGGGGCTATGGCTACACCTTC. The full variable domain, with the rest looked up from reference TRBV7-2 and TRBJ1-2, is GAGVSQSPSNKVTEKGKDVELRCDPISGHTALYWYRQSLGQGLEFLIYFQGNSAPDKSGLPSDRFSAERTGGSVSTLTIQRTQQEDSAVYLCASSYGQGRGYGYTFGSGTRLTVV.

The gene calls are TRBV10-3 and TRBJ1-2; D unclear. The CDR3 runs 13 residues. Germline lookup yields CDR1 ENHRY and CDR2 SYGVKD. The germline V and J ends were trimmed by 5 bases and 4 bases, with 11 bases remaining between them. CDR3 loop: CAISYPEFYGYTF. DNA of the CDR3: TGTGCCATCAGTTATCCGGAATTCTATGGCTACACCTTC.

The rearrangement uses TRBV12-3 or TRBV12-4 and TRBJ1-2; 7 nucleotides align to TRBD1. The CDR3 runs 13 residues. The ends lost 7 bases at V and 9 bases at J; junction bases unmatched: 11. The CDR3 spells CASTYTGVWSYTF. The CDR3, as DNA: TGTGCCAGCACCTACACAGGGGTTTGGAGCTACACCTTC.

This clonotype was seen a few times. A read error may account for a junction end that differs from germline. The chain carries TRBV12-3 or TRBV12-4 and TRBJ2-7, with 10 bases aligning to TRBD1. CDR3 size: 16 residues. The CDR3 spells CASSYQPGQGSYEQHF. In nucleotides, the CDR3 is TGTGCCAGCAGTTACCAACCGGGACAGGGGTCCTACGAGCAGCACTTC.

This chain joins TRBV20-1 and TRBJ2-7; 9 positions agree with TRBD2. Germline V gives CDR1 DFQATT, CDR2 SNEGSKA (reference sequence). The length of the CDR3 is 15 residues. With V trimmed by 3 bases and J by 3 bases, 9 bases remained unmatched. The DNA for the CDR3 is TGCAGTGCTAGTGTGCCGGGACTAGCAGACTACGAGCAGTACTTC. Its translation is CSASVPGLADYEQYF.

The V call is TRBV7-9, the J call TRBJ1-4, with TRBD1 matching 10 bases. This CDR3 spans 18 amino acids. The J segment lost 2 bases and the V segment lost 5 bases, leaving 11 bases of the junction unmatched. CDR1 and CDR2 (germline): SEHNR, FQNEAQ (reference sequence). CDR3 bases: TGTGCCAGCAGCCCTCAAGCGGGACAGGGGTATACTAATGAAAAACTGTTTTTT. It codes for CASSPQAGQGYTNEKLFF.

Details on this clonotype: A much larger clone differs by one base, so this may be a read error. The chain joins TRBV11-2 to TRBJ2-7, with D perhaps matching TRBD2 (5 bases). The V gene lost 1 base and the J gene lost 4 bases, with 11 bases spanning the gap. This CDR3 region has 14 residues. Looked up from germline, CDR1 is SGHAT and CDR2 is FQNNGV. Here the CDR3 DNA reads TGTGCCAGCAGCTTAGGGGGTAGCGAATACGAGCAGTACTTC. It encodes CASSLGGSEYEQYF.

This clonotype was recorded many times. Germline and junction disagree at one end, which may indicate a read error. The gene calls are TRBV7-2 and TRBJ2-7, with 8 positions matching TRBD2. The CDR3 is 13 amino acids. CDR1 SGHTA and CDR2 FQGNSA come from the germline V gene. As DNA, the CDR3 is TGTGCCAGCAGCCCGGGGGGGACTCCGCACCGTGGATTC. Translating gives CASSPGGTPHRGF.

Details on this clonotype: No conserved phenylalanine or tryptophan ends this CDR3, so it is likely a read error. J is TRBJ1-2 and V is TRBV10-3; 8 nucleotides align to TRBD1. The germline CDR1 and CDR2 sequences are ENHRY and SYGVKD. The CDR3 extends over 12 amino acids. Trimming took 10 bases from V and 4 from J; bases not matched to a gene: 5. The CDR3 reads CASSDRGYGYTL. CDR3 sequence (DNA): TGTGCCAGCAGCGACAGGGGCTATGGCTACACCCTC.

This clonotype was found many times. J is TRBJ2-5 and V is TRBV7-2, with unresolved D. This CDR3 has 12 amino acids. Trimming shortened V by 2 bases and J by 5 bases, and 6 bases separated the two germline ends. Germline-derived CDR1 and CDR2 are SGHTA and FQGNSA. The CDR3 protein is CASSLLLETQYF. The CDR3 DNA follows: TGTGCCAGCAGCTTACTTTTGGAGACCCAGTACTTC.

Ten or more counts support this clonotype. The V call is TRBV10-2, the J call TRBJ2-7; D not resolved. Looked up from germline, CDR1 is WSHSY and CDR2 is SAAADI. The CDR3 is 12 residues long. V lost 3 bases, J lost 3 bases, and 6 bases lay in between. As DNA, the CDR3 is TGCGCCAGCAGTGAAGCTTACTACGAGCAGTACTTC. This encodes CASSEAYYEQYF.

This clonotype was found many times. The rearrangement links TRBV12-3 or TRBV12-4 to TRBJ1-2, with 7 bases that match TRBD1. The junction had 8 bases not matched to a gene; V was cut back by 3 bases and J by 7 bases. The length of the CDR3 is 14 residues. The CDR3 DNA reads TGTGCCAGCAGTTTGGAAAGGGGGCAGGGTGGCTACACCTTC. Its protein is CASSLERGQGGYTF.

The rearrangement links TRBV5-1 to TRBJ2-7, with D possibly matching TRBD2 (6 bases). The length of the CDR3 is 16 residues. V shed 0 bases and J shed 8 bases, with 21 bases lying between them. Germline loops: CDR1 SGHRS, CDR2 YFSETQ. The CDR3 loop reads CASSLDLRTGVDQQYF. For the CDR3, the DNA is TGCGCCAGCAGCTTGGACCTGAGGACGGGGGTGGATCAGCAGTACTTC.

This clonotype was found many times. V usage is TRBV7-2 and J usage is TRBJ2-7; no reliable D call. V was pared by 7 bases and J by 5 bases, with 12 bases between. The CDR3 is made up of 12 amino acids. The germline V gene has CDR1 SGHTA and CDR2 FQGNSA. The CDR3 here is CASTETEDEQYF. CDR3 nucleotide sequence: TGTGCCAGCACTGAGACTGAGGACGAGCAGTACTTC.

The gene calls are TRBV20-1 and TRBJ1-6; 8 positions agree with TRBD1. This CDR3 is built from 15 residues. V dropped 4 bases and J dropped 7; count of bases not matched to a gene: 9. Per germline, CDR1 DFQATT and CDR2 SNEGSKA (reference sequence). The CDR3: CSATGEDRANSPLHF. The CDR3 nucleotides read TGCAGTGCTACTGGTGAGGACAGGGCGAATTCACCCCTCCACTTT.